A selection of T cell receptor beta chains follows, all from one sample in a study of blood T cell repertoires in COVID-19. The repertoire was sequenced with immunoSEQ multiplex PCR; TCRdb's copy has only in-frame clones and lacks some. The data hold about 310,000 clones, with 75% to 90% observed a single time. Sequenced: PBMCs or T cells enriched from blood (not recorded which). The receptors derive from a woman aged 40 to 50 who had recovered from COVID-19. The CDR3 runs from the conserved cysteine through the conserved F or W. D genes are given only for firm matches. Where a row states a size, it is once, few, many or the class of an expanded clone; other rows omit it.

V	D	J	size	CDR3	DNA
TRBV28	.	TRBJ2-7	.	CASSLSVLGGAYEQYF	TGTGCCAGCAGTTTATCGGTCCTCGGGGGTGCTTACGAGCAGTACTTC
TRBV10-1	TRBD2	TRBJ2-7	.	CASVRLAGGYEQYF	TGCGCCAGCGTTAGACTAGCGGGAGGCTACGAGCAGTACTTC
TRBV7-2	.	TRBJ2-2	once	CASSLGGDPNTGELFF	TGTGCCAGCAGCTTAGGGGGGGACCCGAACACCGGGGAGCTGTTTTTT
TRBV21-1	.	TRBJ1-1	.	CASTKTGGTEAFF	TGTGCCAGCACCAAGACAGGGGGCACTGAAGCTTTCTTT
TRBV6-4	.	TRBJ1-4	.	CASSDSWGESNEKLFF	TGTGCCAGCAGTGACTCTTGGGGGGAGTCTAATGAAAAACTGTTTTTT
TRBV5-8	TRBD2	TRBJ2-2	.	CASSLGLARNTGELFF	TGTGCCAGCAGCTTGGGACTAGCGAGGAACACCGGGGAGCTGTTTTTT
TRBV10-3	.	TRBJ2-1	.	CAISELPTPSYNEQFF	TGTGCCATCAGTGAGCTACCCACGCCTTCCTACAATGAGCAGTTCTTC
TRBV19	.	TRBJ1-4	.	CATAGTTNEKLFF	TGTGCCACCGCCGGGACAACTAATGAAAAACTGTTTTTT
TRBV7-9	TRBD2	TRBJ2-7	.	CASSPREGDEQYF	TGTGCCAGCAGCCCCCGGGAGGGGGACGAGCAGTACTTC
TRBV6-5	.	TRBJ1-1	.	CASGNQGVEAFF	TGTGCCAGCGGGAACCAGGGTGTTGAAGCTTTCTTT
TRBV14	TRBD1	TRBJ2-1	.	CASRQTGTGFLRSYNEQFF	TGTGCCAGCAGACAGACCGGGACAGGGTTCCTTCGCTCCTACAATGAGCAGTTCTTC
TRBV7-9	.	TRBJ2-3	.	CASSSDRSTDTQYF	TGTGCCAGCAGCTCGGACAGAAGCACAGATACGCAGTATTTT
TRBV12-3/TRBV12-4	.	TRBJ1-1	.	CASSLYSKAEAFF	TGTGCCAGCAGCCTCTACAGTAAAGCTGAAGCTTTCTTT
TRBV27	.	TRBJ2-1	.	CATQPAPNNEQFF	TGTGCCACACAGCCTGCCCCTAACAATGAGCAGTTCTTC
TRBV10-3	.	TRBJ1-2	.	CAISPPSQNYGYTF	TGTGCCATCAGCCCCCCCTCACAAAACTATGGCTACACCTTC
TRBV25-1	.	TRBJ2-7	.	CASRAGLYEQYF	TGTGCCAGCAGGGCGGGACTTTACGAGCAGTACTTC
TRBV7-2	.	TRBJ1-2	.	CASSLRLYGYTF	TGTGCCAGCAGCTTGAGGCTCTATGGCTACACCTTC
TRBV2	.	TRBJ2-7	.	CASRGNEQYF	TGTGCCAGCAGGGGCAACGAGCAGTACTTC
TRBV7-3	.	TRBJ1-5	.	CASSVRLLNREAINQPQHF	TGTGCCAGCAGCGTCAGACTCCTTAACCGGGAGGCAATTAATCAGCCCCAGCATTTT
TRBV7-9	.	TRBJ2-5	.	CASSLAAGGEETQYF	TGTGCCAGCAGCTTAGCCGCCGGGGGAGAAGAGACCCAGTACTTC
TRBV24-1	TRBD1	TRBJ2-2	.	CATSDPGTGGYSRPGELFF	TGTGCCACCAGTGACCCCGGGACAGGGGGCTATAGTCGCCCCGGGGAGCTGTTTTTT
TRBV7-8	.	TRBJ1-5	.	CASSLASGGSNQPQHF	TGTGCCAGCAGCTTAGCGTCGGGAGGGAGCAATCAGCCCCAGCATTTT
TRBV11-2	.	TRBJ2-7	.	CASSLGSGDYEQYF	TGTGCCAGCAGCTTAGGGTCGGGGGACTACGAGCAGTACTTC
TRBV4-3	.	TRBJ2-3	.	CASSQGDNTDTQYF	TGCGCCAGCAGCCAAGGGGACAACACAGATACGCAGTATTTT
TRBV2	.	TRBJ2-3	.	CASAGPNTDTQYF	TGTGCCAGTGCGGGCCCAAACACAGATACGCAGTATTTT
TRBV30	TRBD2	TRBJ2-1	.	CAWSVGLAGTSSYNEQFF	TGTGCCTGGAGTGTAGGACTAGCAGGGACGAGCTCCTACAATGAGCAGTTCTTC
TRBV9	TRBD1	TRBJ2-3	.	CASSLEGQGADTQYF	TGTGCCAGCAGCCTTGAAGGACAGGGGGCAGATACGCAGTATTTT
TRBV18	TRBD1	TRBJ2-7	.	CASSKGQVGSYEQYF	TGTGCCAGCTCAAAAGGACAGGTTGGCTCCTACGAGCAGTACTTC
TRBV9	.	TRBJ2-1	.	CASSPQVADYNEQFF	TGTGCCAGCAGCCCTCAGGTAGCGGACTACAATGAGCAGTTCTTC
TRBV3-1/TRBV3-2	.	TRBJ1-4	.	CASSHAGGPRFNEKLFF	TGTGCCAGCAGCCACGCCGGGGGGCCCCGATTTAATGAAAAACTGTTTTTT
TRBV28	.	TRBJ2-7	.	CASSLYTGSSYEQYF	TGTGCCAGCAGTTTATACACAGGGAGCTCCTACGAGCAGTACTTC
TRBV28	TRBD2	TRBJ2-1	.	CASTWRASGIYNEQFF	TGTGCCAGCACGTGGCGGGCTAGCGGTATCTACAATGAGCAGTTCTTC
TRBV5-5	.	TRBJ2-1	.	CASSPRDFNNEQFF	TGTGCCAGCAGCCCTAGGGACTTCAACAATGAGCAGTTCTTC
TRBV25-1	.	TRBJ1-2	.	CASSYWGIYGYTF	TGTGCCAGCAGTTACTGGGGCATCTATGGCTACACCTTC
TRBV5-4	TRBD1	TRBJ1-6	.	CASSPGQGNSPLHF	TGTGCCAGCAGCCCGGGACAGGGGAATTCACCCCTCCACTTT
TRBV5-1	.	TRBJ2-1	.	CASSPTSGLYNEQFF	TGCGCCAGCAGCCCAACTAGTGGTCTTTACAATGAGCAGTTCTTC
TRBV27	.	TRBJ1-1	.	CASRNRVPNTEAFF	TGTGCCAGCAGGAACAGGGTCCCGAACACTGAAGCTTTCTTT
TRBV7-2	.	TRBJ2-3	.	CASSLFNPREDTQYF	TGTGCCAGCAGCTTATTCAACCCCCGAGAAGATACGCAGTATTTT
TRBV19	TRBD1	TRBJ2-7	.	CASSMSGTGAYEQYF	TGTGCCAGTAGTATGTCCGGGACAGGGGCCTACGAGCAGTACTTC
TRBV6-1	.	TRBJ2-1	.	CASSERSSYNEQFF	TGTGCCAGCAGTGAACGCAGCTCCTACAATGAGCAGTTCTTC
TRBV2	.	TRBJ2-2	.	CASSDRETGELFF	TGTGCCAGCAGTGACCGAGAAACCGGGGAGCTGTTTTTT
TRBV28	.	TRBJ1-3	.	CASSLPGGATKSNTIYF	TGTGCCAGCAGTTTGCCGGGCGGGGCAACAAAGAGCAACACCATATATTTT
TRBV7-8	TRBD1	TRBJ2-7	.	CASSLARDRGYEQYF	TGTGCCAGCAGCTTAGCGAGGGACAGGGGCTACGAGCAGTACTTC